This T cell receptor (beta chain) was found in a study of blood T cell repertoires in COVID-19. CDR3 length: 16 amino acids. The V segment lost 4 bases and the J segment 4 bases; nucleotides outside the gene matches: 6. Per germline, CDR1 SQVTM and CDR2 ANQGSEA. Living in 24 US areas, the participants were between about 18 and 95 years of age. Assay: immunoSEQ multiplex PCR; the TCRdb copy retains only in-frame clones and omits some. Of around 400,000 clones in the sample, around 92% are singletons; the top ten hold about 1.7%. The sequence derives from a woman younger than 45 who had recovered from COVID-19. The chain couples TRBV29-1 to TRBJ2-5; 16 nucleotides match TRBD2. The specimen sequenced was PBMCs or T cells enriched from blood (not recorded which). CDR3 in amino acids: CSVAGTSGGASETQYF. The CDR3 DNA reads as TGCAGCGTTGCCGGGACTAGCGGGGGGGCTTCAGAGACCCAGTACTTC.